This T cell receptor beta chain is drawn from a study of graft-versus-host responses after intestinal transplantation. In the study overall: Isolated intestinal, liver-intestinal, or multivisceral transplants had been given to the recipients. Anti-thymocyte globulin induction was given to all recipients, followed by tacrolimus and steroids for roughly 3 years. Study-wide points: GvH clones occurred in recipient marrow; some first appeared in ileum or blood. Allograft clonal ratios (graft-versus-host to host-versus-graft) were high in patients who had graft-donor T cell macrochimerism.

The V segment lost 2 bases and the J segment 0 bases; nucleotides outside the gene matches: 7. This CDR3 is 18 amino acids long. Germline V lookup: CDR1 GTSNPN, CDR2 SVGIG (reference sequence). Some clones are missing from TCRdb's copy, which holds only in-frame ones; the method was immunoSEQ multiplex PCR. This sample has 80,000 to 90,000 clones; 80% to 95% occur once, and the top ten carry around 0.33%. Comments on this clone: The antigen is unknown.

V gene TRBV30 combines with J gene TRBJ2-4; TRBD2 agrees at 13 bases. This TCR came from a human donor who received an intestinal transplant. Here the sequenced sample was unstimulated CD4+ T cells sorted from spleen or lymph node cells, taken before intestinal transplant. The chain's CDR3 is CAWSIGLAGVLAKNIQYF. The CDR3 nucleotides read TGTGCCTGGAGTATAGGACTAGCGGGAGTTTTAGCCAAAAACATTCAGTACTTC.